Listed here are 10 T cell receptor beta chains from one sample, sequenced in a study of blood T cells in healthy people across ages (dated by TCRdb to between 2015 and 2017). The library was produced with 5' RACE. The listed sequencing device is Illumina HiSeq 2500. A second PCR of roughly 7 to 12 cycles was run with a J-beta primer mix and a sample-barcoded 5' primer. The public reads were reprocessed in TCRdb via fastp at Q25 and MiXCR, keeping in-frame beta chains. Rows with a matching CDR3 protein are joined into one entry that keeps the most common DNA and genes. The sample has approximately 850,000 distinct CDR3 sequences on record, roughly 64% of them singletons. Around 22% of the sample is in the top ten clones. The sequenced sample was blood. The receptor set was obtained from a man aged 25 to 45 in good health.

The chain employs TRBV28 and TRBJ2-7, with 8 bases that match TRBD1. From germline, CDR1 is MDHEN and CDR2 SYDVKM. The length of the CDR3 is 14 residues. Losses at the gene ends were 10 bases for V and 4 bases for J; bases not matched to a gene: 12. The CDR3 here is CAILGGQGRYEQYF. The CDR3 bases are TGTGCCATTCTGGGAGGACAGGGACGATACGAGCAGTACTTC. Full variable domain (remainder filled in from reference TRBV28 and TRBJ2-7): DVKVTQSSRYLVKRTGEKVFLECVQDMDHENMFWYRQDPGLGLRLIYFSYDVKMKEKGDIPEGYSVSREKKERFSLILESASTNQTSMYLCAILGGQGRYEQYFGPGTRLTVT.

The V gene is TRBV6-1, the J gene TRBJ2-7; D is perhaps TRBD1 (6 bases). Trimming left V 6 bases short and J 4 bases short, with 16 bases between. CDR1 is MNHNS, CDR2 SASEGT, per germline. The CDR3 runs 14 residues. The CDR3 reads CASRDDRRAYEQYF. The CDR3, as DNA: TGTGCCAGCAGGGACGACAGGAGAGCTTACGAGCAGTACTTC.

This clonotype has just one count. The rearrangement uses TRBV2 and TRBJ2-7; a weak D match, TRBD1 (5 bases). The tail of the sequence fits TRBJ2-5 better, so the J call may be wrong. The length of the CDR3 is 14 residues. The V gene's germline CDR1 is SNHLY and CDR2 FYNNEI. In DNA, the CDR3 is TGTGCCATCCGATGGGGCAGAAATCAAGAGACCCAGTACTTC. Translated: CAIRWGRNQETQYF.

The chain couples TRBV6-1 to TRBJ2-3; D is uncertain. This CDR3 contains 18 residues. V dropped 6 bases and J dropped 2 bases, with 24 bases sitting between them. Germline CDR1 and CDR2: MNHNS and SASEGT. In DNA, the CDR3 is TGTGCCAGCAGCGCAAAGAGAGGAGTCGCGTCCAACACAGATACGCAGTATTTT. Translated, it gives CASSAKRGVASNTDTQYF.

The chain uses TRBV28 and TRBJ2-7; TRBD2 agrees at 8 bases. This CDR3 region has 16 residues. V lost 7 bases and J lost 0; bases outside the gene matches: 11. The germline gives CDR1 MDHEN, CDR2 SYDVKM. In DNA form, the CDR3 reads TGTGCCAGCATCCAGGGGCTAGCGGGTAGCTCCTACGAGCAGTACTTC. Amino acid sequence: CASIQGLAGSSYEQYF. The variable domain in full, with the rest retrieved from reference TRBV28 and TRBJ2-7, is DVKVTQSSRYLVKRTGEKVFLECVQDMDHENMFWYRQDPGLGLRLIYFSYDVKMKEKGDIPEGYSVSREKKERFSLILESASTNQTSMYLCASIQGLAGSSYEQYFGPGTRLTVT.

The gene calls are TRBV7-2 and TRBJ1-2; D possibly corresponds to TRBD1 (5 bases). V was clipped by 5 bases and J by 7 bases, with 17 bases between them. Germline loops: CDR1 SGHTA, CDR2 FQGNSA. The CDR3 is made up of 14 amino acids. The CDR3 sequence is CASSPMGGNRGYTF. The CDR3 DNA reads TGTGCCAGCAGCCCCATGGGGGGAAACCGTGGCTACACCTTC.

This clonotype was recorded a few times. The rearrangement links TRBV21-1 to TRBJ2-7. TRBV21-1 is designated a pseudogene. This CDR3 spans 17 amino acids. As DNA, the CDR3 is TGTGCCAGCAGCAAATTGATCGGGTCCACCGCCTCCTACGAGCAGTACTTC. Translating gives CASSKLIGSTASYEQYF.

The genes are TRBV11-3 and TRBJ1-6; D uncertain. Germline V gives CDR1 SGHNT, CDR2 YENEEA. V gave up 7 bases and J gave up 5 bases, with 15 bases separating them. This CDR3 has 15 amino acids. CDR3 DNA sequence: TGTGCCAGCACCCGTGGGCGCCGGAATAATTCACCCCTCCACTTT. Its protein product is CASTRGRRNNSPLHF.

This clonotype has a handful of counts. V gene TRBV20-1 combines with J gene TRBJ2-1; maybe TRBD1 (6 bases). Germline V lookup: CDR1 DFQATT, CDR2 SNEGSKA (reference sequence). Trimming removed 5 bases from V and 9 bases from J, with 11 bases in between. The CDR3 totals 11 residues. In DNA form, the CDR3 reads TGCAGTGCTCCTGGGGGCGTTGAGCAGTTCTTC. Its protein is CSAPGGVEQFF.

A few counts support this clonotype. V and J are TRBV9 and TRBJ2-1; no firm D call. The CDR3 has 13 amino acids. Trimming removed 0 bases at V and 4 bases at J, with 5 bases between. CDR1 is SGDLS and CDR2 is YYNGEE in the germline V gene. The DNA for the CDR3 is TGTGCCAGCAGCGTAGCCCCTTACAATGAGCAGTTCTTC. It yields the protein CASSVAPYNEQFF.